The clone carrying this TCR beta chain has more than one count but fewer than ten. What it binds is not known. This sample stems from a study of T cell repertoires in cytomegalovirus infection. Study summary: The study used recently identified HLA-C-restricted and well-studied HLA-B-restricted CMV epitopes.

TCRdb used MiXCR to reprocess the reads, holding one entry per CDR3 protein. The sample comprises roughly 120,000 distinct CDR3 sequences, around 32% of which are singletons, and roughly 53% rests with the top ten. The V end was cut by 0 bases, the J end by 8 bases, with 16 bases between. The length of the CDR3 is 15 residues. Looked up from germline, CDR1 is MNHNY and CDR2 is SVGAGI (reference sequence). The sample was CD8+ T cells from cultured PBMCs, taken from culture after CMV antigen stimulation. This receptor was obtained from a human donor in good health (CMV status not recorded). Some clones in this sample may be carry-over from other donors' samples. The V and J genes are TRBV6-6 and TRBJ1-2; D possibly corresponds to TRBD1 (5 bases). The CDR3 loop reads CASSYSLGEMSGYTF. The DNA of the CDR3 is TGTGCCAGCAGTTACTCTTTAGGGGAGATGAGCGGCTACACCTTC.